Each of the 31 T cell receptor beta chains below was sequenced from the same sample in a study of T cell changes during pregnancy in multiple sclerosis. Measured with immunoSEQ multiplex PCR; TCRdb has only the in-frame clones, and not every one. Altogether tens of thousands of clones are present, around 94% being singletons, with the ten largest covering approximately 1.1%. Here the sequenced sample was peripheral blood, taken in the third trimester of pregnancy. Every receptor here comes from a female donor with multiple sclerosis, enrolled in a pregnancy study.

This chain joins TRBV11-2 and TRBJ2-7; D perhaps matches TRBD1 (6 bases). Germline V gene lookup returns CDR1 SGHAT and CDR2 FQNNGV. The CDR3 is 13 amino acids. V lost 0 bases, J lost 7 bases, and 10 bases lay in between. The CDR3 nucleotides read TGTGCCAGCAGCTTAGATCGGCAGGGGGAGCAGTACTTC. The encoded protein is CASSLDRQGEQYF. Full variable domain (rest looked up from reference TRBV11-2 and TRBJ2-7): EAGVAQSPRYKIIEKRQSVAFWCNPISGHATLYWYQQILGQGPKLLIQFQNNGVVDDSQLPKDRFSAERLKGVDSTLKIQPAKLEDSAVYLCASSLDRQGEQYFGPGTRLTVT.

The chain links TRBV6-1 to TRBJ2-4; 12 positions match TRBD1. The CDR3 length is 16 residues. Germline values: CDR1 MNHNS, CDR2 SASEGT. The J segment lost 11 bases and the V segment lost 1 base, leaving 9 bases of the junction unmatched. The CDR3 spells CASSEESGTGGSFQYF. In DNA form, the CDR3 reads TGTGCCAGCAGTGAAGAATCGGGGACAGGGGGCAGCTTTCAGTACTTC.

This chain's CDR3 is CASSPQVEGTEAFF. DNA of the CDR3: TGTGCCAGTAGTCCTCAGGTGGAGGGGACTGAAGCTTTCTTT. The V gene is TRBV19, the J gene TRBJ1-1; a possible D gene is TRBD1 (5 bases). This CDR3 comprises 14 residues. Germline CDR1 LNHDA, CDR2 SQIVND (reference sequence). The V gene lost 5 bases and the J gene lost 5 bases, with 15 bases spanning the gap.

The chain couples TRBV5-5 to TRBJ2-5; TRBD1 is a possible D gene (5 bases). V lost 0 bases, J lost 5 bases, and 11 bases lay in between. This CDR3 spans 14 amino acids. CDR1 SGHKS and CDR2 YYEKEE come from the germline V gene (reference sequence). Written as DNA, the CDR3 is TGTGCCAGCAGCTTGGCGTCAGGGCAGGAGACCCAGTACTTC. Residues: CASSLASGQETQYF. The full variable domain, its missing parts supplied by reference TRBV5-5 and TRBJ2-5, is DAGVTQSPTHLIKTRGQQVTLRCSPISGHKSVSWYQQVLGQGPQFIFQYYEKEERGRGNFPDRFSARQFPNYSSELNVNALLLGDSALYLCASSLASGQETQYFGPGTRLLVL.

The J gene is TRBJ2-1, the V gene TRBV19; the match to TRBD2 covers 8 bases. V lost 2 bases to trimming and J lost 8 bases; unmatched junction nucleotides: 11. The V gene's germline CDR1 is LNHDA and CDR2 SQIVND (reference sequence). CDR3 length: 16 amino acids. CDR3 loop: CASSIMTSDNPDEQFF. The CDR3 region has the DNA TGTGCCAGTAGTATAATGACTAGCGACAACCCCGATGAGCAGTTCTTC.

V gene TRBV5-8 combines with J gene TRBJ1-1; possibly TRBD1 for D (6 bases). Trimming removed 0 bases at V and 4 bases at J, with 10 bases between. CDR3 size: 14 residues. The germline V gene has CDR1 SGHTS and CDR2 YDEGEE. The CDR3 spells CASSLDRVATEAFF. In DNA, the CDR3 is TGTGCCAGCAGCTTGGACAGGGTTGCCACTGAAGCTTTCTTT.

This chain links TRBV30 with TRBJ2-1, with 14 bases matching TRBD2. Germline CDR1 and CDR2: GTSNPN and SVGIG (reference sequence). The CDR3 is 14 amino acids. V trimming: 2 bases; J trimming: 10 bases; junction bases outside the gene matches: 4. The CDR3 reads CAWSPGLAGVEQFF. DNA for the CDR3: TGTGCCTGGAGTCCGGGACTAGCGGGAGTCGAGCAGTTCTTC.

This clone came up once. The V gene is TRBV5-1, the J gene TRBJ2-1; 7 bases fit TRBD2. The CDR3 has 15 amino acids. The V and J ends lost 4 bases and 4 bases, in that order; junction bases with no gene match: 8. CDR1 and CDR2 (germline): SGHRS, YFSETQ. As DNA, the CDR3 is TGCGCCAGCAGCACCCGGGAGGCCCAATACAATGAGCAGTTCTTC. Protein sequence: CASSTREAQYNEQFF.

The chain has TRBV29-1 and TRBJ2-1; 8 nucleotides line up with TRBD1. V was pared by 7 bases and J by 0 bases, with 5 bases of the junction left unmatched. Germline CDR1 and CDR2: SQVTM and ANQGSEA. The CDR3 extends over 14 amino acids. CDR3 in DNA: TGCAGCGCTGGAGGACAGGGCTCCTACAATGAGCAGTTCTTC. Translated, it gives CSAGGQGSYNEQFF.

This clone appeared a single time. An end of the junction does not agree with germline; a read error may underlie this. CDR3 sequence reads: CASSLGDRGGHEQYF. CDR3 nucleotide sequence: TGTGCTAGCAGCTTAGGGGACAGGGGAGGTCACGAGCAGTACTTC. The V and J genes are TRBV7-7 and TRBJ2-7, with 10 nucleotides matching TRBD1. Germline CDR1 is SSHAT and CDR2 is FNYEAQ (reference sequence). The CDR3 is made up of 15 amino acids. Based on the CDR3 plus reference TRBV7-7 and TRBJ2-7, the full variable domain is GAGVSQSPRYKVTKRGQDVTLRCDPISSHATLYWYQQALGQGPEFLTYFNYEAQPDKSGLPSDRFSAERPEGSISTLTIQRTEQRDSAMYRCASSLGDRGGHEQYFGPGTRLTVT.

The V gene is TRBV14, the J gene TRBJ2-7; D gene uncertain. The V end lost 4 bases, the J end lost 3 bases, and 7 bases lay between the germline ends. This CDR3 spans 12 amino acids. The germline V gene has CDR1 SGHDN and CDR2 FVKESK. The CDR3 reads CASSRYSYEQYF. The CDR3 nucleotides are TGTGCCAGCAGCCGTTACAGCTACGAGCAGTACTTC. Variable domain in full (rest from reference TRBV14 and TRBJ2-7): EAGVTQFPSHSVIEKGQTVTLRCDPISGHDNLYWYRRVMGKEIKFLLHFVKESKQDESGMPNNRFLAERTGGTYSTLKVQPAELEDSGVYFCASSRYSYEQYFGPGTRLTVT.

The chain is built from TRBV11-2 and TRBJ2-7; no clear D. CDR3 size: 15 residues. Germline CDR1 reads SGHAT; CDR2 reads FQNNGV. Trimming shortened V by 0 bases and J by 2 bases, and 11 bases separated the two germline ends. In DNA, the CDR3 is TGTGCCAGCAGCTTAGATCGGAGTCTAGCCTACGAGCAGTACTTC. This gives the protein CASSLDRSLAYEQYF.

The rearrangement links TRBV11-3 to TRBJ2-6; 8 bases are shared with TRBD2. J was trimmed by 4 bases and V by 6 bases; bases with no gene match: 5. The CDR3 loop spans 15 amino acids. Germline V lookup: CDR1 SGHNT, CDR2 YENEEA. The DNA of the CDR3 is TGTGCCAGCAGTCTTAGCGGGACCGGGGCCAACGTCCTGACTTTC. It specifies CASSLSGTGANVLTF.

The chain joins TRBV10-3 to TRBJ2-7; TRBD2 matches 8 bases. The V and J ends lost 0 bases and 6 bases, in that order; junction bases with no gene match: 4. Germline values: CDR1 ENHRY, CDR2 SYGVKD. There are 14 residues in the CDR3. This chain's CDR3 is CAISESTGGAEQYF. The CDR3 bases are TGTGCCATCAGTGAGTCGACGGGGGGGGCCGAGCAGTACTTC.

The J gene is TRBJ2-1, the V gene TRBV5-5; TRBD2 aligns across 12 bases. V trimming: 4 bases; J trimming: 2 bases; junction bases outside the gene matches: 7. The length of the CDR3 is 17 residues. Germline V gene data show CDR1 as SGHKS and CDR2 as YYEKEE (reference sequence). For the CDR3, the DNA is TGTGCCAGCAGCGGAGGGACTAGCGGGTCCCCCTACAATGAGCAGTTCTTC. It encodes CASSGGTSGSPYNEQFF.

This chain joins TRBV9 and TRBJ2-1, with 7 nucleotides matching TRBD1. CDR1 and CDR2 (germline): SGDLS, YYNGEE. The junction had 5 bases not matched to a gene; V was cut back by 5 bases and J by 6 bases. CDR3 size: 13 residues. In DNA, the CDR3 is TGTGCCAGCAGACCCGGACAGGCCAATGAGCAGTTCTTC. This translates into CASRPGQANEQFF.

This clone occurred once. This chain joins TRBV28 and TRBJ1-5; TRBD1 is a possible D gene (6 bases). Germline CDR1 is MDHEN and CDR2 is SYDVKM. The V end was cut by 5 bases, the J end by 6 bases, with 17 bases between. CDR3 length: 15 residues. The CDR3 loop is CASSRRQVGAQPQHF. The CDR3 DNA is TGTGCCAGCAGTCGACGACAGGTTGGGGCTCAGCCCCAGCATTTT. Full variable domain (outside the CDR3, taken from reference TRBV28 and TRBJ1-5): DVKVTQSSRYLVKRTGEKVFLECVQDMDHENMFWYRQDPGLGLRLIYFSYDVKMKEKGDIPEGYSVSREKKERFSLILESASTNQTSMYLCASSRRQVGAQPQHFGDGTRLSIL.

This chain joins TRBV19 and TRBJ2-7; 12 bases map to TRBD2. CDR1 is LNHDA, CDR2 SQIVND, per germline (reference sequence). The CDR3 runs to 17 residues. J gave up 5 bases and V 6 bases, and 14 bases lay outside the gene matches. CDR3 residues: CASRPKKLAGGRNEQYF. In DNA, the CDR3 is TGTGCCAGTAGACCCAAGAAACTAGCGGGAGGAAGGAACGAGCAGTACTTC.

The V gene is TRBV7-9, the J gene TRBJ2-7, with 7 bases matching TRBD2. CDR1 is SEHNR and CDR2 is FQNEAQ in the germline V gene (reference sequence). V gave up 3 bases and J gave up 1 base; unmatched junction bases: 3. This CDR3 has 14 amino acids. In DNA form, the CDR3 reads TGTGCCAGCAGCTTGGGCGGGAGATCCTACGAGCAGTACTTC. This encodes CASSLGGRSYEQYF.

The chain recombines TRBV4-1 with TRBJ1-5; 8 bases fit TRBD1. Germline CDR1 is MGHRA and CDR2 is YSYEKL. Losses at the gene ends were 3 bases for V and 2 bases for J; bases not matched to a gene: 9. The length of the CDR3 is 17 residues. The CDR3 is CASSHPIRGQGNQPQHF. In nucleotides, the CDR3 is TGCGCCAGCAGCCATCCGATCAGGGGGCAAGGCAATCAGCCCCAGCATTTT.

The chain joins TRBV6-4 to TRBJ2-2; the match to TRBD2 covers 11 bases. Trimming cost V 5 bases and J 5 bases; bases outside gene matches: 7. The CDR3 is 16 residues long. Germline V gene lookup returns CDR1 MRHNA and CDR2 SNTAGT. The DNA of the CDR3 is TGTGCCAGCAGTCCTATACTAGCGGGAGAGACCGGGGAGCTGTTTTTT. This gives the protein CASSPILAGETGELFF.

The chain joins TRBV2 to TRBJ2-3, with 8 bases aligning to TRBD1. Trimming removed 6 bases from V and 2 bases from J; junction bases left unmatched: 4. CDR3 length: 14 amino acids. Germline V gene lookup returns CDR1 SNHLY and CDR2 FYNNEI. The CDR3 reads CASSGTGPTDTQYF. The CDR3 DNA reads TGTGCCAGCAGCGGGACAGGCCCCACAGATACGCAGTATTTT.

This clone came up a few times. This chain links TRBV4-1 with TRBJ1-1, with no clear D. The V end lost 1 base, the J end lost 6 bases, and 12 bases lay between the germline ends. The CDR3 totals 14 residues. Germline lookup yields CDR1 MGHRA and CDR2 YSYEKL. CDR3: CASSQGRSWAEAFF. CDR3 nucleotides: TGCGCCAGCAGCCAAGGGCGGTCTTGGGCTGAAGCTTTCTTT.

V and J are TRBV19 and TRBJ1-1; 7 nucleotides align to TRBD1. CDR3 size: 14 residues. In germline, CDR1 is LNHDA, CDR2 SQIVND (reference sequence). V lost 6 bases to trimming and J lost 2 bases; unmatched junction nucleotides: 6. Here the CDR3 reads CASSKTGPNTEAFF. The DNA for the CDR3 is TGTGCCAGTAGCAAGACAGGGCCAAACACTGAAGCTTTCTTT.

Written as DNA, the CDR3 is TGTGCCAGCAGCTCCCCGAAAGCCCAGACAGGGAGCTCCTACAATGAGCAGTTCTTC. Its translation is CASSSPKAQTGSSYNEQFF. V is TRBV7-2 and J is TRBJ2-1; 7 nucleotides line up with TRBD1. The CDR3 has 19 amino acids. Trimming took 4 bases from V and 0 from J; bases not matched to a gene: 15. The germline CDR1 and CDR2 sequences are SGHTA and FQGNSA.

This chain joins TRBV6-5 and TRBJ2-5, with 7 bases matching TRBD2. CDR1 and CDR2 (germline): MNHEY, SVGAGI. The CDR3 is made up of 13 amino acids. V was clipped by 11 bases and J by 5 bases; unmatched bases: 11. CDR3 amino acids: CAAGRELYETQYF. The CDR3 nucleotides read TGTGCCGCGGGGCGGGAGTTGTATGAGACCCAGTACTTC.

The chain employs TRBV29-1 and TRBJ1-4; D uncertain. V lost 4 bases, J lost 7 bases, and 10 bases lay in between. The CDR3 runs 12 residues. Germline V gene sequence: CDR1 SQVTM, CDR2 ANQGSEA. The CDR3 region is CSVGGRSEKLFF. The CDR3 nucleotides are TGCAGCGTTGGAGGCAGAAGTGAAAAACTGTTTTTT.

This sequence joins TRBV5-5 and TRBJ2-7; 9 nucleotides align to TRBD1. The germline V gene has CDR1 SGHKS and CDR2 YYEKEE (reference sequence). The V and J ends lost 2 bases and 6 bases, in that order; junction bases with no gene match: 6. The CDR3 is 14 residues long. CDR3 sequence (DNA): TGTGCCAGCAGCTTCACAGGGGGCTTTGGCGAGCAGTACTTC. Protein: CASSFTGGFGEQYF.

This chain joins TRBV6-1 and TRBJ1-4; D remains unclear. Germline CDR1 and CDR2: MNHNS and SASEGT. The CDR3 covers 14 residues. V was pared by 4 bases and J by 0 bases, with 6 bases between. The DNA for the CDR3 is TGTGCCAGCAGTGTAACTCCAACTAATGAAAAACTGTTTTTT. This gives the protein CASSVTPTNEKLFF.

CDR3 residues: CAWTRVTGKYQETQYF. CDR3 sequence (DNA): TGTGCCTGGACCCGGGTGACGGGAAAGTACCAAGAGACCCAGTACTTC. V usage is TRBV30 and J usage is TRBJ2-5; D perhaps matches TRBD2 (5 bases). This CDR3 has 16 residues. Trimming cost V 4 bases and J 0 bases, with 18 bases left between them. Per germline, CDR1 GTSNPN and CDR2 SVGIG (reference sequence).

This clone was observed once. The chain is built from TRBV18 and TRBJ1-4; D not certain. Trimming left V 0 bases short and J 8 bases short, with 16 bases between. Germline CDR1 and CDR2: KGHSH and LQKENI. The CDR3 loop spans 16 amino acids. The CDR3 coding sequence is TGTGCCAGCTCACCACCGGAGGTCCGGGTTGGGGAAAAACTGTTTTTT. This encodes CASSPPEVRVGEKLFF.